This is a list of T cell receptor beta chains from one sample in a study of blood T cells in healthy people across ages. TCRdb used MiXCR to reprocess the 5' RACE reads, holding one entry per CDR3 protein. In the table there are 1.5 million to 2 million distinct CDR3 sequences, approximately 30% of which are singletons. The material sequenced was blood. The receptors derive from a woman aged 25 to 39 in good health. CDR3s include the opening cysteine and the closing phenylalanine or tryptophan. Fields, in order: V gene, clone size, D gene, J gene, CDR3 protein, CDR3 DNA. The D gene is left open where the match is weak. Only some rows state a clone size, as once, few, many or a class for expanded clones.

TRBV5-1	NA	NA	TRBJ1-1	CASSLAATGPGTEAFF	TGCGCCAGCAGCTTGGCCGCTACAGGGCCGGGGACTGAAGCTTTCTTT
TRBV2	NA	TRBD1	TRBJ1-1	CASSPTGTGGNGAFF	TGTGCCAGCAGCCCTACCGGGACAGGGGGCAATGGAGCTTTCTTT
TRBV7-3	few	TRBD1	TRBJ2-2	CASSFDRGPDTGELFF	TGTGCCAGCAGCTTCGACAGGGGCCCAGACACCGGGGAGCTGTTTTTT
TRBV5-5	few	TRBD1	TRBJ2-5	CASSLGWDRVETQYF	TGTGCCAGCAGCTTGGGGTGGGACAGGGTAGAGACCCAGTACTTC
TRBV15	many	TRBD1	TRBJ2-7	CATSSPDRGLLGEQYF	TGTGCCACCAGCAGCCCTGACAGGGGGCTATTGGGCGAGCAGTACTTC
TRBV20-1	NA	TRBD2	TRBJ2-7	CSASPGTSGVYEQYF	TGCAGTGCTTCCCCCGGGACTAGCGGCGTCTACGAGCAGTACTTC
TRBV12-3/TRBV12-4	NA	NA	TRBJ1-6	CASSYQAPNSPLHF	TGTGCCAGCAGTTACCAGGCTCCGAATTCACCCCTCCACTTT
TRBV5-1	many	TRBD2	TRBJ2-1	CASSQSGGYNEQFF	TGCGCCAGCAGTCAAAGCGGGGGGTACAATGAGCAGTTCTTC
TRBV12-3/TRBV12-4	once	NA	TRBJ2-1	CASSLGGSGDEQFF	TGTGCCAGCAGTTTAGGGGGGAGTGGCGATGAGCAGTTCTTC
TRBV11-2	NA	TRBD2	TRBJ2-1	CASSLVTSGSRDNEQFF	TGTGCCAGCAGCTTAGTGACTAGCGGGAGTCGGGACAATGAGCAGTTCTTC
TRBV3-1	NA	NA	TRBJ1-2	CASSQRGGDHGYTF	TGTGCCAGCAGCCAACGCGGCGGGGACCATGGCTACACCTTC
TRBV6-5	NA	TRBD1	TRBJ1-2	CASSRDRLINYGYTF	TGTGCCAGCAGCCGGGACAGGCTCATAAACTATGGCTACACCTTC
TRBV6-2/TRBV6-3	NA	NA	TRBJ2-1	CASSLRESSEQFF	TGTGCCAGCAGCCTCCGGGAGTCAAGTGAGCAGTTCTTC
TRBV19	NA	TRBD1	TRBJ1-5	CASSAGQGVYQPQHF	TGTGCCAGTAGTGCGGGACAGGGCGTCTATCAGCCCCAGCATTTT
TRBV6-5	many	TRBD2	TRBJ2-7	CASSDTSGGTYEQYF	TGTGCCAGCAGTGATACTAGCGGGGGTACCTACGAGCAGTACTTC